The 24 T cell receptor beta chains below all came from one sample that was sequenced in a study of human T cells and chemical hapten exposure. Time point noted: patch test 1, 2 weeks after DPC sensitization. The treatment: therapeutic diphenylcyclopropenone sensitization with weekly scalp DPC. One entry per CDR3 protein results from TCRdb running MiXCR on the RACE reads. Here the sample spans tens of thousands of distinct CDR3 sequences, approximately 35% being singletons. The source was whole blood, collected in connection with sensitization to the hapten diphenylcyclopropenone (DPC). The receptors derive from a man in his forties or fifties with alopecia areata. Some clones in this sample may be carry-over from other donors' samples.

The chain combines TRBV27 with TRBJ1-5, with D perhaps TRBD1 (5 bases). This CDR3 is 14 amino acids long. Germline loops: CDR1 MNHEY, CDR2 SMNVEV (reference sequence). Between the trimmed V and J ends, which lost 2 bases and 5 bases, there was a span of 10 bases. This CDR3 is CASSLPLGDQPQHF. The CDR3 DNA reads TGTGCCAGCAGTTTACCCCTAGGGGATCAGCCCCAGCATTTT.

V and J are TRBV7-2 and TRBJ2-3; weak D call: TRBD1 (6 bases). Germline V gene lookup returns CDR1 SGHTA and CDR2 FQGNSA. Trimming removed 4 bases at V and 6 bases at J, with 17 bases between. CDR3 size: 15 residues. The CDR3 is CASSSAPNRVDTQYF. CDR3 nucleotides: TGTGCCAGCAGCTCCGCCCCGAACAGGGTGGATACGCAGTATTTT.

The chain is built from TRBV18 and TRBJ1-6, with D maybe TRBD1 (5 bases). Germline CDR1 reads KGHSH; CDR2 reads LQKENI. The CDR3 contains 15 residues. V dropped 1 base and J dropped 9 bases, with 13 bases sitting between them. For the CDR3, the DNA is TGTGCCAGCTCACCACTAACAGAAAGGGGTTCACCCCTCCACTTT. This gives the protein CASSPLTERGSPLHF.

The rearrangement links TRBV20-1 to TRBJ1-2; the match to TRBD1 covers 11 bases. CDR1 is DFQATT, CDR2 SNEGSKA, per germline (reference sequence). V trimming: 4 bases; J trimming: 8 bases; junction bases outside the gene matches: 6. The CDR3 runs 13 residues. The CDR3 region is CSATGTGGKGYTF. The CDR3 coding sequence is TGCAGTGCTACTGGGACAGGGGGAAAGGGCTACACCTTC.

The J gene is TRBJ1-4, the V gene TRBV7-2; 12 positions agree with TRBD1. This CDR3 contains 15 residues. CDR1 is SGHTA and CDR2 is FQGNSA in the germline V gene. J was trimmed by 10 bases and V by 5 bases; bases with no gene match: 8. The CDR3 DNA reads TGTGCCAGCAGCATAACCGGGACAGGGGGCGGAAAACTGTTTTTT. Translating it yields CASSITGTGGGKLFF.

The chain has TRBV12-3 or TRBV12-4 and TRBJ2-1, with 7 bases identical to TRBD2. The CDR3 covers 15 residues. The V and J ends lost 4 bases and 5 bases, in that order; junction bases with no gene match: 8. The CDR3 reads CASSYRREPNNEQFF. The CDR3 nucleotides read TGTGCCAGCAGTTATAGGCGGGAGCCTAACAATGAGCAGTTCTTC.

This clonotype was seen a handful of times. The chain couples TRBV12-3 or TRBV12-4 to TRBJ2-7, with 9 nucleotides matching TRBD2. J was trimmed by 4 bases and V by 4 bases; bases with no gene match: 5. CDR3 length equals 14 residues. CDR3 in amino acids: CASSSGLARYEQYF. In nucleotides, the CDR3 is TGTGCCAGCAGTTCCGGACTAGCGAGGTACGAGCAGTACTTC.

The V call is TRBV5-1, the J call TRBJ2-5, with unresolved D. This CDR3 region has 13 residues. The germline V and J ends were trimmed by 2 bases and 2 bases, with 7 bases remaining between them. The germline gives CDR1 SGHRS, CDR2 YFSETQ. The CDR3 DNA is TGCGCCAGCAGCTTTAAGACACAAGAGACCCAGTACTTC. Translated, it gives CASSFKTQETQYF.

This clonotype was observed a handful of times. This chain uses TRBV5-1 with TRBJ1-2; maybe TRBD1 (5 bases). Trimming left V 4 bases short and J 5 bases short, with 18 bases between. Germline values: CDR1 SGHRS, CDR2 YFSETQ. The length of the CDR3 is 15 residues. Here the CDR3 reads CASSLDTAWGYGYTF. Here the CDR3 DNA reads TGCGCCAGCAGCCTAGACACAGCCTGGGGGTATGGCTACACCTTC.

This clonotype was seen a few times. The chain has TRBV12-3 or TRBV12-4 and TRBJ1-1; no definite D call. CDR3 length equals 13 residues. The V gene lost 6 bases and the J gene lost 10 bases, with 18 bases spanning the gap. CDR3 amino acids: CASREPGGRGAFF. CDR3 sequence (DNA): TGTGCCAGCAGGGAACCGGGCGGTCGGGGAGCTTTCTTT.

This clonotype has only a few counts. The chain is built from TRBV9 and TRBJ2-7; TRBD1 matches 8 bases. Germline V gives CDR1 SGDLS, CDR2 YYNGEE. This CDR3 spans 14 amino acids. J was trimmed by 4 bases and V by 4 bases; bases with no gene match: 7. The CDR3 region is CASSTTGGWYEQYF. The DNA for the CDR3 is TGTGCCAGCAGCACTACAGGGGGATGGTACGAGCAGTACTTC.

The chain uses TRBV7-2 and TRBJ2-3; 7 bases align to TRBD1. The CDR3 consists of 16 residues. V shed 0 bases and J 5 bases; nucleotides not matched to a gene: 8. CDR1 and CDR2 from the germline V gene are SGHTA and FQGNSA. In DNA form, the CDR3 reads TGTGCCAGCAGCTTAGCCCCGGACAGGAGGAGAGATACGCAGTATTTT. Protein sequence: CASSLAPDRRRDTQYF.

This clonotype occurred a few times. The chain combines TRBV28 with TRBJ1-5; tentatively, D is TRBD1 (5 bases). Germline V CDR1 and CDR2: MDHEN, SYDVKM. V was shortened by 5 bases and J by 1 base, with 12 bases between the two germline ends. The CDR3 sequence is 15 residues long. The DNA of the CDR3 is TGTGCCAGCAGTAGATTGGGGGGGAGCAATCAGCCCCAGCATTTT. Translating it yields CASSRLGGSNQPQHF.

The table lists this clonotype with a few counts. V is TRBV12-3 or TRBV12-4 and J is TRBJ1-5, with TRBD1 matching 8 bases. The CDR3 totals 16 residues. The V segment lost 3 bases and the J segment 4 bases; nucleotides outside the gene matches: 8. The CDR3 loop reads CASSFWTGTTNQPQHF. The CDR3, as DNA: TGTGCCAGCAGTTTCTGGACAGGGACCACAAATCAGCCCCAGCATTTT.

This clonotype was detected only a few times. The rearrangement joins TRBV14 to TRBJ2-1, with TRBD2 matching over 9 bases. This CDR3 is built from 21 residues. Trimming removed 3 bases from V and 2 bases from J; junction bases left unmatched: 20. Germline V gene data show CDR1 as SGHDN and CDR2 as FVKESK. CDR3 DNA: TGTGCCAGCAGCCAGGGCACGGGGACTAGCTTCCCGTCGGGCGCCTACAATGAGCAGTTCTTC. Translating gives CASSQGTGTSFPSGAYNEQFF.

The chain combines TRBV29-1 with TRBJ2-2; D call uncertain. Germline V gene sequence: CDR1 SQVTM, CDR2 ANQGSEA. The CDR3 is 11 amino acids. Trimming stripped 1 base from V and 4 bases from J, with 1 base between. The CDR3 coding sequence is TGCAGCGTTGAAGGCACCGGGGAGCTGTTTTTT. This translates into CSVEGTGELFF.

The chain combines TRBV24-1 with TRBJ2-3; 7 bases match TRBD1. This CDR3 has 15 amino acids. V lost 7 bases to trimming and J lost 1 base; unmatched junction nucleotides: 7. Germline V gene sequence: CDR1 KGHDR, CDR2 SFDVKD. CDR3 loop: CATRKAGGGTDTQYF. CDR3 DNA: TGTGCCACCAGGAAGGCAGGGGGAGGCACAGATACGCAGTATTTT.

Here the CDR3 reads CASSARQGNHSPLHF. The CDR3 DNA reads as TGTGCCAGCAGCGCCCGACAGGGAAATCATTCACCCCTCCACTTT. The V gene is TRBV9, the J gene TRBJ1-6; 7 bases agree with TRBD1. The V gene's germline CDR1 is SGDLS and CDR2 YYNGEE. The length of the CDR3 is 15 residues. V lost 3 bases, J lost 8 bases, and 8 bases stayed unmatched.

A few counts support this clonotype. The gene calls are TRBV18 and TRBJ2-6, with D perhaps given as TRBD1 or TRBD2 (5 bases each). The CDR3 is 16 residues long. V was shortened by 4 bases and J by 2 bases, with 12 bases between the two germline ends. Germline CDR1 KGHSH, CDR2 LQKENI. The CDR3 protein is CASSQTMGAGANVLTF. CDR3 DNA: TGTGCCAGCTCACAAACCATGGGGGCTGGGGCCAACGTCCTGACTTTC.

The V call is TRBV2, the J call TRBJ2-5; the match to TRBD2 covers 7 bases. V trimming: 8 bases; J trimming: 3 bases; junction bases outside the gene matches: 3. This CDR3 spans 12 amino acids. The germline V gene encodes CDR1 SNHLY and CDR2 FYNNEI. The DNA for the CDR3 is TGTGCCAGCGGGGGAGGGGAAGAGACCCAGTACTTC. Translation gives CASGGGEETQYF. The full variable domain, completed using reference TRBV2 and TRBJ2-5, is EPEVTQTPSHQVTQMGQEVILRCVPISNHLYFYWYRQILGQKVEFLVSFYNNEISEKSEIFDDQFSVERPDGSNFTLKIRSTKLEDSAMYFCASGGGEETQYFGPGTRLLVL.

The J gene is TRBJ2-5, the V gene TRBV28; 14 nucleotides agree with TRBD2. Losses at the gene ends were 5 bases for V and 4 bases for J; bases not matched to a gene: 9. Germline loops: CDR1 MDHEN, CDR2 SYDVKM. The CDR3 sequence is 17 residues long. The CDR3 coding sequence is TGTGCCAGCAGTCTCGGGACTAGCGGGAGTGTGGGAGAGACCCAGTACTTC. Translated: CASSLGTSGSVGETQYF.

CDR3: CASSFPDADTQYF. In DNA form, the CDR3 reads TGCGCCAGCAGCTTCCCGGACGCAGATACGCAGTATTTT. The V and J genes are TRBV5-1 and TRBJ2-3, with unresolved D. V shed 2 bases and J shed 4 bases, with 8 bases lying between them. The CDR3 spans 13 residues. The germline gives CDR1 SGHRS, CDR2 YFSETQ.

The CDR3 DNA follows: TGTGCCAGCAGTTACAGCCAGAACACTGAAGCTTTCTTT. It specifies CASSYSQNTEAFF. The V gene is TRBV6-6, the J gene TRBJ1-1, with D hard to call. Germline lookup yields CDR1 MNHNY and CDR2 SVGAGI (reference sequence). This CDR3 is built from 13 residues. The V end was cut by 2 bases, the J end by 1 base, with 5 bases between.

The genes are TRBV3-1 and TRBJ2-1; TRBD2 matches at 9 bases. Germline lookup yields CDR1 LGHDT and CDR2 YNNKEL (reference sequence). J was trimmed by 0 bases and V by 4 bases; bases with no gene match: 4. The CDR3 loop spans 16 amino acids. The CDR3 reads CASSPLAGSSYNEQFF. The CDR3 DNA sequence: TGTGCCAGCAGCCCTCTAGCGGGAAGCTCCTACAATGAGCAGTTCTTC.